Included here is one T cell receptor beta chain sequence, with context. Its antigen is unidentified. TCRdb's copy holds only in-frame clones and misses some; the assay was immunoSEQ multiplex PCR. There are some 12,000 clones in the sample; 65% to 85% occur only once, and 5% to 6.5% lies in the top ten. The CDR3 is 14 amino acids. V was pared by 4 bases and J by 5 bases, with 9 bases between. Germline V gene sequence: CDR1 LGHNA, CDR2 YNFKEQ. A marrow graft followed busulfan-fludarabine conditioning, with cyclophosphamide on days +3 and +4. The data derive from a study of T cells after posttransplantation cyclophosphamide. Study results and limitations: Blood and skin or GI T cell repertoires showed limited TRB overlap. Later blood repertoires were often dominated by clones from the donor CD8+ memory compartment. Recipient CMV seropositivity and CMV reactivation strongly tracked TRB clonality.

The V and J genes are TRBV4-2 and TRBJ1-6; D perhaps matches TRBD1 (6 bases). The source was PBMCs, collected after allogeneic stem cell transplant with posttransplant cyclophosphamide. The TCR comes from a female patient in her fifties who received an allogeneic stem cell transplant from a related donor, was CMV-positive, and had no GVHD. Some T cells may arise from the graft donor. CDR3 sequence (DNA): TGTGCCAGCAGCCTCGGACAGAATAATTCACCCCTCCACTTT. This translates into CASSLGQNNSPLHF.